A selection of T cell receptor beta chains follows, all from one sample in a study of beta chain features in type 1 diabetes. Clones were read by immunoSEQ multiplex PCR, and TCRdb kept only the in-frame ones, dropping some. The repertoire consists of about 350,000 clones, with around 19% occurring once and the leading ten covering 0.044%. The sequenced sample consisted of naive CD4+ T cells from blood. All receptors come from a woman between 18 and 29 years old in good health. CDR3s include the opening cysteine and the closing phenylalanine or tryptophan. Each record gives: D gene, J gene, V gene, clone size, CDR3 protein, CDR3 DNA. A D gene is named only where the DNA matches it firmly. Size is stated for part of the rows, as once, few or many counts, or as a class when the clone is expanded.

>NA|TRBJ1-2|TRBV4-3|NA
CASSQAPVTTGTLTGYTF
TGCGCCAGCAGCCAAGCCCCCGTGACGACAGGAACGCTTACTGGCTACACCTTC
>TRBD2|TRBJ2-3|TRBV19|few
CASSPGLAGGTDTQYF
TGTGCCAGTAGTCCGGGACTAGCGGGGGGGACAGATACGCAGTATTTT
>TRBD1|TRBJ1-1|TRBV6-4|NA
CASKPGQENTEAFF
TGTGCCAGCAAGCCGGGACAGGAGAACACTGAAGCTTTCTTT
>TRBD2|TRBJ2-1|TRBV11-1|few
CASSSLAGAVNEQFF
TGTGCCAGCAGCTCTTTAGCGGGGGCGGTGAATGAGCAGTTCTTC
>NA|TRBJ2-2|TRBV5-8|few
CASSLGLSNTGELFF
TGTGCCAGCAGCTTGGGTCTATCGAACACCGGGGAGCTGTTTTTT
>NA|TRBJ1-1|TRBV30|few
CAWKGPAEGGEAFF
TGTGCCTGGAAAGGGCCCGCTGAGGGTGGTGAAGCTTTCTTT
>TRBD1|TRBJ1-5|TRBV6-5|NA
CASSYSSAGGQPQHF
TGTGCCAGCAGTTACTCGAGTGCAGGGGGTCAGCCCCAGCATTTT
>TRBD2|TRBJ2-3|TRBV2|few
CASTSSGRTDTQYF
TGTGCCAGCACGTCTAGCGGGCGCACAGATACGCAGTATTTT
>NA|TRBJ2-2|TRBV19|few
CASSIHPRQLTGELFF
TGTGCCAGTAGTATCCACCCGCGGCAGTTGACCGGGGAGCTGTTTTTT
>TRBD1|TRBJ1-2|TRBV25-1|NA
CASLGQYYGYTF
TGTGCCAGCCTGGGACAGTACTATGGCTACACCTTC
>NA|TRBJ2-3|TRBV25-1|NA
CASEEGGGDTQYF
TGTGCCAGCGAAGAGGGGGGGGGAGATACGCAGTATTTT
>TRBD1|TRBJ1-2|TRBV9|few
CASSSGTGVEGYTF
TGTGCCAGCAGCTCCGGGACAGGGGTAGAAGGCTACACCTTC
>TRBD2|TRBJ2-7|TRBV6-6|NA
CASSSGTRSSYEQYF
TGTGCCAGCAGTTCCGGGACTAGGAGCTCCTACGAGCAGTACTTC
>NA|TRBJ2-2|TRBV5-1|NA
CASSIGPGDGELFF
TGCGCCAGCAGCATTGGACCCGGGGACGGGGAGCTGTTTTTT
>NA|TRBJ2-2|TRBV5-1|NA
CASSSFRRNANTGELFF
TGCGCCAGCAGCTCGTTTCGCAGAAACGCGAACACCGGGGAGCTGTTTTTT
>NA|TRBJ2-6|TRBV5-1|NA
CASSPTVLGANVLTF
TGCGCCAGCAGCCCGACAGTGCTTGGGGCCAACGTCCTGACTTTC
>TRBD1|TRBJ1-2|TRBV29-1|few
CSGGQGNHGYTF
TGCAGCGGTGGACAGGGGAATCATGGCTACACCTTC
>NA|TRBJ1-2|TRBV23-1|NA
CASTGGPHGYTF
TGCGCCAGCACCGGGGGTCCTCATGGCTACACCTTC
>NA|TRBJ2-5|TRBV20-1|few
CSASTGTQYF
TGCAGTGCTAGTACTGGGACCCAGTACTTC
>TRBD2|TRBJ2-7|TRBV5-1|NA
CASSGTSGSYEQYF
TGCGCCAGCAGCGGGACTAGCGGCTCCTACGAGCAGTACTTC